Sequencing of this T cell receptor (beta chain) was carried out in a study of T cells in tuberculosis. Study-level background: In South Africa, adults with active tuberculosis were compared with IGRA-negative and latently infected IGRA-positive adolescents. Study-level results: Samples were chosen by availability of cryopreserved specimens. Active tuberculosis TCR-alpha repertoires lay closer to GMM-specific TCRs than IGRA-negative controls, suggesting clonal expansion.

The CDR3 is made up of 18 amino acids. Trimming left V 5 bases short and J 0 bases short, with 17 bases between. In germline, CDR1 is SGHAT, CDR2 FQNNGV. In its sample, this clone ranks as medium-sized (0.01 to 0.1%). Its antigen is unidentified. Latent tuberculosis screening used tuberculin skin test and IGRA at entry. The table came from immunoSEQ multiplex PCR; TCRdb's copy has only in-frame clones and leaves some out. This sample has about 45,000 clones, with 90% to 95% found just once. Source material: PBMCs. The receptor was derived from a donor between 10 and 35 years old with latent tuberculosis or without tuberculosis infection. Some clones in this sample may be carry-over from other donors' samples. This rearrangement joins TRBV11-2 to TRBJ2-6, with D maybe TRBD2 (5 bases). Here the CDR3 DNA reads TGTGCCAGCAGCGGAGCCTCCGGGGATATCTCTGGGGCCAACGTCCTGACTTTC. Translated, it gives CASSGASGDISGANVLTF. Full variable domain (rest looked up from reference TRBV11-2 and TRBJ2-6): EAGVAQSPRYKIIEKRQSVAFWCNPISGHATLYWYQQILGQGPKLLIQFQNNGVVDDSQLPKDRFSAERLKGVDSTLKIQPAKLEDSAVYLCASSGASGDISGANVLTFGAGSRLTVL.